In its sample, the clone carrying this T cell receptor beta chain was seen many times. Its antigen is still unknown. Trimming cost V 5 bases and J 5 bases; bases outside gene matches: 4. The germline V gene encodes CDR1 GTSNPN and CDR2 SVGIG (reference sequence). This CDR3 contains 12 residues. This entry comes from a study of blood T cells in healthy people across ages. Study conclusions and caveats: Significant beta diversity loss was already apparent by age roughly 44, declining roughly linearly. Estimates of diversity drawn from one million T cells were considered underestimates.

The donors, aged roughly 6 to 90, were healthy Caucasians from Russia. PBMCs numbering at least 7 million were isolated per sample. A second 7 to 11 cycle PCR used barcoded and J-beta primers. TCRdb re-called the 5' RACE reads with MiXCR, one entry per CDR3 protein. Counted here are approximately 700,000 distinct CDR3 sequences, about 32% occurring once; the ten biggest clones make up 15%. The sequencing sample was made of blood. This clonotype originated in a woman of 80 years or more in good health. The V call is TRBV30, the J call TRBJ2-5, with 8 bases aligning to TRBD2. CDR3 region: CAWGTSRETQYF. The CDR3 DNA is TGTGCCTGGGGGACTAGTCGGGAGACCCAGTACTTC.